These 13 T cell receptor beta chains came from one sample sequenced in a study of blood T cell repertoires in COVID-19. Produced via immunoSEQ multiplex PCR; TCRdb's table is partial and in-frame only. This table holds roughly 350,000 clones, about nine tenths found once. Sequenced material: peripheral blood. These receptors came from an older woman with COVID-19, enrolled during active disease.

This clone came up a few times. The CDR3 reads CASSPDGNTIYF. CDR3 DNA sequence: TGTGCCAGCAGTCCAGATGGAAACACCATATATTTT. The chain joins TRBV2 to TRBJ1-3; D is ambiguous. V was shortened by 5 bases and J by 3 bases, with 5 bases between the two germline ends. Germline CDR1 is SNHLY and CDR2 is FYNNEI. There are 12 residues in the CDR3.

The DNA of the CDR3 is TGTGCCAGCAGCCAATTGGACAGGGAGAGCTATGGCTACACCTTC. It yields the protein CASSQLDRESYGYTF. The chain uses TRBV3-1 (or the pseudogene TRBV3-2) and TRBJ1-2, with TRBD1 identical over 8 bases. The CDR3 extends over 15 amino acids. Germline loops: CDR1 LGHDT, CDR2 YNNKEL (reference sequence). The junction had 6 bases not matched to a gene; V was cut back by 2 bases and J by 4 bases.

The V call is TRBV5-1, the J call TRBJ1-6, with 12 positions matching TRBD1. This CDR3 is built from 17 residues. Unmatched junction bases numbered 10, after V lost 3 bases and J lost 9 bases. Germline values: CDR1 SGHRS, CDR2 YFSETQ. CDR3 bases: TGCGCCAGCAGCTCCAGTGAACCGGGACAGGGGGCTTCACCCCTCCACTTT. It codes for CASSSSEPGQGASPLHF.

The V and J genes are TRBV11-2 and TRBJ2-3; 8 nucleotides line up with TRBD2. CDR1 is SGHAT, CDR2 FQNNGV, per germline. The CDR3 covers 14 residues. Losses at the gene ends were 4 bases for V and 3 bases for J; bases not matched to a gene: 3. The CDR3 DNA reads TGTGCCAGCAGCTCTCGGGGGGGGACAGATACGCAGTATTTT. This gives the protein CASSSRGGTDTQYF.

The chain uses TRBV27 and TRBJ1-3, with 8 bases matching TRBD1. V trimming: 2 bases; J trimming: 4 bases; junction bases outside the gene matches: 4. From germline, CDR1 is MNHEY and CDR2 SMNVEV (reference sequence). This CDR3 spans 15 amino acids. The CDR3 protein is CASSLRTGSGNTIYF. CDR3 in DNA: TGTGCCAGCAGTTTAAGGACAGGGTCAGGAAACACCATATATTTT.

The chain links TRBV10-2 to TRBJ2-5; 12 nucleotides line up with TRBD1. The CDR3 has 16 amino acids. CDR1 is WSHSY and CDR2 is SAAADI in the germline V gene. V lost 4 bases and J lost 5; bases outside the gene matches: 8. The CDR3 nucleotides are TGCGCCAGCAGTGGTGGGACAGGGGGCGCAAGGGAGACCCAGTACTTC. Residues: CASSGGTGGARETQYF.

The CDR3 spells CATSRVGDRVSETQYF. The DNA of the CDR3 is TGTGCCACCTCGAGGGTAGGCGACAGGGTTTCGGAGACCCAGTACTTC. The chain links TRBV7-2 to TRBJ2-5; 7 bases agree with TRBD1. CDR3 length equals 16 residues. Germline V gives CDR1 SGHTA, CDR2 FQGNSA. V dropped 10 bases and J dropped 5; count of bases not matched to a gene: 19.

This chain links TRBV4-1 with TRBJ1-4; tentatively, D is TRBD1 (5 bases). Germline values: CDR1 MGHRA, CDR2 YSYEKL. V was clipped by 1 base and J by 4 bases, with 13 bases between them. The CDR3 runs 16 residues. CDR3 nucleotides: TGCGCCAGCAGCCAAGTCGGGCCAGGGTTTAATGAAAAACTGTTTTTT. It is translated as CASSQVGPGFNEKLFF.

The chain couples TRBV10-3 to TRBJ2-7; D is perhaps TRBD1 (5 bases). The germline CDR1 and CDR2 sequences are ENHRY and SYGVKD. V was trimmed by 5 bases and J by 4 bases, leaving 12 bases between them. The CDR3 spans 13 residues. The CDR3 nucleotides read TGTGCCATCAGTAGCCTTGACAGTTACGAGCAGTACTTC. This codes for CAISSLDSYEQYF.

The CDR3 here is CASSQGPNRKNTEAFF. In DNA form, the CDR3 reads TGTGCCAGCAGCCAAGGGCCAAACAGGAAGAACACTGAAGCTTTCTTT. The chain carries TRBV3-1 (or the pseudogene TRBV3-2) and TRBJ1-1; perhaps TRBD1 as D (5 bases). The CDR3 loop spans 16 amino acids. The germline V gene has CDR1 LGHDT and CDR2 YNNKEL (reference sequence). Trimming pared 1 base from V and 1 base from J, leaving 13 bases between.

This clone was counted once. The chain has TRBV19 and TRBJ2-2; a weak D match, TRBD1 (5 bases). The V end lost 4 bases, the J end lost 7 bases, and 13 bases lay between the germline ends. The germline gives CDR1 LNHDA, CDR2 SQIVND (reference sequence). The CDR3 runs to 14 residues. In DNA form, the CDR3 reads TGTGCCAGTAGTACATTGGCTCAGGGCGGGGAGCTGTTTTTT. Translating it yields CASSTLAQGGELFF.

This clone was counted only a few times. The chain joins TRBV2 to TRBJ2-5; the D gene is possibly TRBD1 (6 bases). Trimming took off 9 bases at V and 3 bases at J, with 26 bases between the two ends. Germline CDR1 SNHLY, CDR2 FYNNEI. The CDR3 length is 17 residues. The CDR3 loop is CASTFRQSVRGKETQYF. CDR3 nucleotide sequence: TGTGCCAGTACCTTCCGTCAGTCAGTCAGGGGAAAAGAGACCCAGTACTTC.

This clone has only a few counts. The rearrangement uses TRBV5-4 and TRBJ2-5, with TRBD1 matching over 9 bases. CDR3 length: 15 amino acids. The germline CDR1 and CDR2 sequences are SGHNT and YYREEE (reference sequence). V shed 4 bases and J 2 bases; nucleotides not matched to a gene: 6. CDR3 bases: TGTGCCAGCAGCGGCCGGGACAGGGAGCAAGAGACCCAGTACTTC. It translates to CASSGRDREQETQYF.